The 17 T cell receptor beta chains reported below all come from one sample, sequenced in a study of shared clonotypes between healthy human individuals. TCRdb's copy holds only in-frame clones and misses some; the assay was immunoSEQ multiplex PCR. The sample carries 2,500,000 or so clones, 90% to 95% recorded once. Sequencing used naive CD4+ T cells from PBMCs. Subset described: CD45RA+ positively selected. Source of these receptors: a man between 18 and 35 years old in good health. Some clones in this sample may be carry-over from other donors' samples.

The chain has TRBV10-1 and TRBJ2-5; 14 bases are a match to TRBD2. Germline loops: CDR1 WNHNN, CDR2 SYGVQD (reference sequence). This CDR3 comprises 18 residues. J gave up 5 bases and V 2 bases, and 10 bases lay outside the gene matches. The CDR3 region has the DNA TGCGCCAGCAGTGAGAGACTAGCGGGAGGGTTGGACCGGGAGACCCAGTACTTC. Its translation is CASSERLAGGLDRETQYF.

Concerning this clone itself: This CDR3 is also generated by other DNA sequences in the sample. This chain uses TRBV28 with TRBJ1-3; D is unclear. From germline, CDR1 is MDHEN and CDR2 SYDVKM. Trimming stripped 8 bases from V and 4 bases from J, with 9 bases between. This CDR3 has 12 amino acids. CDR3 amino acids: CASVGSGNTIYF. As DNA, the CDR3 is TGTGCCAGCGTTGGTTCGGGAAACACCATATATTTT.

The V call is TRBV4-1, the J call TRBJ2-3, with D perhaps TRBD2 (6 bases). V was cut by 0 bases and J by 2 bases, with 15 bases left in between. Germline V CDR1 and CDR2: MGHRA, YSYEKL. This CDR3 has 17 amino acids. In DNA, the CDR3 is TGCGCCAGCAGCCAAGAAACTAGCACCCGACCCACAGATACGCAGTATTTT. Protein: CASSQETSTRPTDTQYF.

The chain combines TRBV27 with TRBJ2-1; 11 bases align to TRBD2. Germline V gene sequence: CDR1 MNHEY, CDR2 SMNVEV (reference sequence). Trimming took 2 bases from V and 7 from J; bases not matched to a gene: 7. The CDR3 sequence is 16 residues long. The CDR3 is CASSLGIAGGLNEQFF. The CDR3 coding sequence is TGTGCCAGCAGTTTAGGGATAGCGGGAGGGCTTAATGAGCAGTTCTTC.

This clone was seen just once. The chain is built from TRBV25-1 and TRBJ2-2; D may be TRBD2 (6 bases). CDR3 size: 15 residues. Germline assignment: CDR1 MGHDK and CDR2 SYGVNS. V gave up 0 bases and J gave up 4 bases, with 9 bases separating them. The CDR3 nucleotides are TGTGCCAGCAGTGAATATCGGGGAGGCACCGGGGAGCTGTTTTTT. Translating gives CASSEYRGGTGELFF.

The chain joins TRBV11-1 to TRBJ1-5, with a possible D match to TRBD1 (6 bases). CDR3 length equals 14 residues. V was cut by 5 bases and J by 5 bases, with 13 bases left in between. CDR1 and CDR2 (germline): SGHAT, FQDESV (reference sequence). DNA for the CDR3: TGTGCCAGCAGCCCGGGACACGGTGATCAGCCCCAGCATTTT. It yields the protein CASSPGHGDQPQHF.

The chain has TRBV5-5 and TRBJ1-1, with a weak D call TRBD1 (5 bases). Germline V lookup: CDR1 SGHKS, CDR2 YYEKEE (reference sequence). The CDR3 contains 16 residues. Trimming took 4 bases from V and 4 from J, leaving 20 bases between them. The CDR3 nucleotides read TGTGCCAGCAGCCTATACGGGACTTTCTCAGGCACTGAAGCTTTCTTT. It translates to CASSLYGTFSGTEAFF.

The gene calls are TRBV2 and TRBJ1-1, with TRBD1 as a possible D gene (5 bases). Trimming cost V 11 bases and J 2 bases, with 15 bases left between them. The CDR3 loop spans 13 amino acids. The germline V gene has CDR1 SNHLY and CDR2 FYNNEI. CDR3 protein: CAGCRDLNTEAFF. CDR3 nucleotides: TGTGCCGGTTGCAGGGACCTCAACACTGAAGCTTTCTTT.

The chain uses TRBV10-1 and TRBJ2-3, with a weak D call TRBD2 (5 bases). This CDR3 region has 14 residues. Germline lookup yields CDR1 WNHNN and CDR2 SYGVQD (reference sequence). Trimming pared 6 bases from V and 4 bases from J, leaving 14 bases between. The chain's CDR3 is CASSTGLVADTQYF. The CDR3 region has the DNA TGCGCCAGCAGCACCGGACTGGTAGCAGATACGCAGTATTTT.

This rearrangement joins TRBV6-6 to TRBJ2-3; 9 nucleotides line up with TRBD2. Per germline, CDR1 MNHNY and CDR2 SVGAGI (reference sequence). V was clipped by 2 bases and J by 3 bases; unmatched bases: 6. There are 16 residues in the CDR3. The CDR3 sequence: CASSYLLAGRTDTQYF. The CDR3 DNA follows: TGTGCCAGCAGTTACCTTCTAGCGGGACGGACAGATACGCAGTATTTT.

J is TRBJ2-7 and V is TRBV19; D is perhaps TRBD2 (5 bases). Trimming left V 6 bases short and J 1 base short, with 13 bases between. The CDR3 is 14 residues long. CDR1 is LNHDA, CDR2 SQIVND, per germline (reference sequence). CDR3 loop: CASSPGRRSYEQYF. The CDR3 coding sequence is TGTGCCAGTAGCCCCGGCAGGAGGTCCTACGAGCAGTACTTC. The full variable domain, in which reference TRBV19 and TRBJ2-7 provide the parts outside the CDR3, is DGGITQSPKYLFRKEGQNVTLSCEQNLNHDAMYWYRQDPGQGLRLIYYSQIVNDFQKGDIAEGYSVSREKKESFPLTVTSAQKNPTAFYLCASSPGRRSYEQYFGPGTRLTVT.

V is TRBV7-2 and J is TRBJ2-3; D not resolved. CDR1 and CDR2 (germline): SGHTA, FQGNSA. This CDR3 spans 11 amino acids. The V and J ends lost 3 bases and 8 bases respectively, with 6 bases between them. CDR3 sequence reads: CASSFYGTQYF. The CDR3 DNA reads TGTGCCAGCAGCTTCTACGGTACGCAGTATTTT.

This clone was detected only once. The chain is built from TRBV6-6 and TRBJ2-1; 9 positions match TRBD2. This CDR3 spans 15 amino acids. The germline gives CDR1 MNHNY, CDR2 SVGAGI (reference sequence). V lost 1 base and J lost 4; bases outside the gene matches: 2. CDR3 bases: TGTGCCAGCAGTTACTACGCGGGAGGGTACAATGAGCAGTTCTTC. Protein product: CASSYYAGGYNEQFF.

The CDR3 here is CASSGGTGGNEQYF. As DNA, the CDR3 is TGTGCCAGCAGTGGTGGGACAGGCGGCAACGAGCAGTACTTC. This chain joins TRBV6-6 and TRBJ2-7, with TRBD1 matching 8 bases. The CDR3 has 14 residues. The ends lost 5 bases at V and 5 bases at J; junction bases unmatched: 8. CDR1 and CDR2 from the germline V gene are MNHNY and SVGAGI (reference sequence).

The chain employs TRBV28 and TRBJ2-7, with D tentatively TRBD2 (6 bases). The CDR3 extends over 12 amino acids. CDR1 is MDHEN, CDR2 SYDVKM, per germline. The V end lost 6 bases, the J end lost 6 bases, and 12 bases lay between the germline ends. CDR3 loop: CASRRGLAEQYF. In DNA form, the CDR3 reads TGTGCCAGCAGGCGGGGATTGGCCGAGCAGTACTTC.

The chain links TRBV15 to TRBJ1-2, with D possibly being TRBD1 (6 bases). Germline V lookup: CDR1 LNHNV, CDR2 YYDKDF (reference sequence). CDR3 size: 17 residues. The V end was cut by 3 bases, the J end by 3 bases, with 20 bases between. CDR3 DNA: TGTGCCACCAGCAGGTACAGGGTGTCCGGGAGCGACTATGGCTACACCTTC. Protein product: CATSRYRVSGSDYGYTF.

This clone showed up just once. This rearrangement joins TRBV7-2 to TRBJ2-7; D perhaps matches TRBD1 (6 bases). Germline-derived CDR1 and CDR2 are SGHTA and FQGNSA. V was pared by 5 bases and J by 2 bases, with 13 bases between. CDR3 length: 14 amino acids. The CDR3 loop is CASSPGQITYEQYF. CDR3 DNA: TGTGCCAGCAGCCCGGGACAAATAACCTACGAGCAGTACTTC.